These 6 T cell receptor beta chains came from one sample sequenced in a study of post-analysis software for immune sequencing data. Study conclusions and caveats: Roughly 5 TRBV segments (TRBV5-6, TRBV5-1 and TRBV20-1 among them) occurred more frequently in patients than in controls.

Presence of unique molecular identifiers characterized the TCR beta cDNA libraries. TCRdb reprocessed the PCR reads with MiXCR, giving one entry per CDR3 protein. The table shows about 540,000 distinct CDR3 sequences, with around a third occurring only once. These receptors' targets are unknown. Sequenced material: blood. All receptors come from a girl between 2 and 17 years old with multiple sclerosis.

This clonotype has at least ten counts. The genes are TRBV12-3 or TRBV12-4 and TRBJ2-1; 10 bases align to TRBD2. The CDR3 has 15 residues. Trimming took 6 bases from V and 5 from J; bases not matched to a gene: 7. CDR3 loop: CASSLGLAEDNEQFF. The CDR3 DNA reads as TGTGCCAGCAGCCTTGGACTAGCGGAAGACAATGAGCAGTTCTTC.

There are many counts of this clonotype. The chain is built from TRBV15 and TRBJ1-1; D is uncertain. The CDR3 spans 13 residues. V lost 1 base and J lost 1, with 4 bases in between. CDR1 and CDR2 from the germline V gene are LNHNV and YYDKDF (reference sequence). CDR3 sequence reads: CATSRAGNTEAFF. Here the CDR3 DNA reads TGTGCCACCAGCAGAGCTGGGAACACTGAAGCTTTCTTT. The full variable domain, its missing parts supplied by reference TRBV15 and TRBJ1-1, is DAMVIQNPRYQVTQFGKPVTLSCSQTLNHNVMYWYQQKSSQAPKLLFHYYDKDFNNEADTPDNFQSRRPNTSFCFLDIRSPGLGDTAMYLCATSRAGNTEAFFGQGTRLTVV.

CDR3 DNA sequence: TGCAGCGTCGCCGGGACGGCTAACACTGAAGCTTTCTTT. Translation gives CSVAGTANTEAFF. The V call is TRBV29-1, the J call TRBJ1-1; D perhaps matches TRBD1 (5 bases). CDR3 length: 13 residues. Germline loops: CDR1 SQVTM, CDR2 ANQGSEA. With 6 bases removed from V and 2 bases from J, the gap between germline ends came to 13 bases.

This clonotype was observed a handful of times. The CDR3 is CASRPTSGGPYEQYF. CDR3 DNA: TGCGCCAGCAGACCGACTAGCGGGGGACCTTACGAGCAGTACTTC. The chain is built from TRBV4-1 and TRBJ2-7; 12 positions agree with TRBD2. The V gene end was trimmed by 6 bases and the J gene end by 4 bases; junction bases not matched to a gene: 7. This CDR3 spans 15 amino acids. Looked up from germline, CDR1 is MGHRA and CDR2 is YSYEKL.

This chain uses TRBV10-3 with TRBJ2-1, with D possibly TRBD2 on 6 matching bases. CDR3 length equals 13 residues. V lost 3 bases and J 8 bases, leaving 11 bases between the germline ends. CDR1 is ENHRY, CDR2 SYGVKD, per germline. CDR3 sequence (DNA): TGTGCCATCAGTGATTACACGGGAGATGAGCAGTTCTTC. This gives the protein CAISDYTGDEQFF.

This clonotype turned up a few times. The chain recombines TRBV5-1 with TRBJ2-1; 9 bases map to TRBD1. Germline CDR1 SGHRS, CDR2 YFSETQ. Trimming cost V 3 bases and J 8 bases; bases outside gene matches: 9. There are 15 residues in the CDR3. This CDR3 is CASSSNRDRVDEQFF. CDR3 DNA sequence: TGCGCCAGCAGCTCGAACCGGGACAGGGTCGATGAGCAGTTCTTC.